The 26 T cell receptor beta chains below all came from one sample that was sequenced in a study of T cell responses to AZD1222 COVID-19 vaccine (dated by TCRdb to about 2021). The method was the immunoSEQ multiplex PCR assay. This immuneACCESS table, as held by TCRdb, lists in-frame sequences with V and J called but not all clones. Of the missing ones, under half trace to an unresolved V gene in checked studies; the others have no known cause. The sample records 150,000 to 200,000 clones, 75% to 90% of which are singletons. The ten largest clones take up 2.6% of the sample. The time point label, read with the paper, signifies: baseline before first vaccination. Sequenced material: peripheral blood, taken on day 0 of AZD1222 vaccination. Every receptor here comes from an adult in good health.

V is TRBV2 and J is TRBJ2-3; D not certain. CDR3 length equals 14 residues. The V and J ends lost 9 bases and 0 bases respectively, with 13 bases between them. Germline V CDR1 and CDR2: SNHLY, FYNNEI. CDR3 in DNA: TGTGCCAGTTGCCCACAGTCTAGCACAGATACGCAGTATTTT. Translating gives CASCPQSSTDTQYF.

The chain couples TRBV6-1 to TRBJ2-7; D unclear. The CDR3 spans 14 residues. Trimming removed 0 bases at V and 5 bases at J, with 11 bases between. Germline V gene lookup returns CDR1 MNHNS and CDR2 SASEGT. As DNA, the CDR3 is TGTGCCAGCAGTGAAGCTGGCTATAATAACGAGCAGTACTTC. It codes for CASSEAGYNNEQYF.

DNA of the CDR3: TGTGCCAGCAGCTTCAACAACAGGGGGAACTATGGCTACACCTTC. This codes for CASSFNNRGNYGYTF. The rearrangement joins TRBV7-2 to TRBJ1-2; 8 bases fit TRBD1. Unmatched junction bases numbered 5, after V lost 3 bases and J lost 2 bases. CDR1 and CDR2 (germline): SGHTA, FQGNSA. This CDR3 comprises 15 residues. Together with reference TRBV7-2 and TRBJ1-2, the CDR3 gives the full variable domain: GAGVSQSPSNKVTEKGKDVELRCDPISGHTALYWYRQSLGQGLEFLIYFQGNSAPDKSGLPSDRFSAERTGGSVSTLTIQRTQQEDSAVYLCASSFNNRGNYGYTFGSGTRLTVV.

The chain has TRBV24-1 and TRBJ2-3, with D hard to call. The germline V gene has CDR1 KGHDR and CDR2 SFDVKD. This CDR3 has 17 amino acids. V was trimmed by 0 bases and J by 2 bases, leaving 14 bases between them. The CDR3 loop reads CATSDLPGRLNTDTQYF. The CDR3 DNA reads TGTGCCACCAGTGATTTGCCGGGTCGGCTAAACACAGATACGCAGTATTTT.

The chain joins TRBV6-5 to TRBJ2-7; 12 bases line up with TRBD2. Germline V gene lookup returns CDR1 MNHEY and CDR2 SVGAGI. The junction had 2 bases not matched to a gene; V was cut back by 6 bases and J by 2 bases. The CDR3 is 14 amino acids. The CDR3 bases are TGTGCCAGCAGAAGACTAGCGGGAGCCTACGAGCAGTACTTC. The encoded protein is CASRRLAGAYEQYF.

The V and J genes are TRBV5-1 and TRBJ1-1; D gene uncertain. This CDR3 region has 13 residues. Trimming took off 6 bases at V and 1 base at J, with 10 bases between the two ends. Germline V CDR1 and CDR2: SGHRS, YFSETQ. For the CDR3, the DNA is TGCGCCAGCAAGGGCTCGACGAACACTGAAGCTTTCTTT. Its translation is CASKGSTNTEAFF.

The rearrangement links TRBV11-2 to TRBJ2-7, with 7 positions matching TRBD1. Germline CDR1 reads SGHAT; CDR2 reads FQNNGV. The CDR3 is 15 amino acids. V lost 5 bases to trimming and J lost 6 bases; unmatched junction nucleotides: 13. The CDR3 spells CASSPKGQRRREQYF. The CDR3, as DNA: TGTGCCAGCAGCCCAAAGGGACAGCGGCGTCGCGAGCAGTACTTC. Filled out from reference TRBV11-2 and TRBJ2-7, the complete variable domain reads EAGVAQSPRYKIIEKRQSVAFWCNPISGHATLYWYQQILGQGPKLLIQFQNNGVVDDSQLPKDRFSAERLKGVDSTLKIQPAKLEDSAVYLCASSPKGQRRREQYFGPGTRLTVT.

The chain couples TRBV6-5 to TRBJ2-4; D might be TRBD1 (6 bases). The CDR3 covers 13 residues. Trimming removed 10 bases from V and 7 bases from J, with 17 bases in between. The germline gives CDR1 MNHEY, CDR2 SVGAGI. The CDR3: CATKTDRSNIQYF. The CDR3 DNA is TGTGCCACCAAAACCGACAGGTCGAACATTCAGTACTTC.

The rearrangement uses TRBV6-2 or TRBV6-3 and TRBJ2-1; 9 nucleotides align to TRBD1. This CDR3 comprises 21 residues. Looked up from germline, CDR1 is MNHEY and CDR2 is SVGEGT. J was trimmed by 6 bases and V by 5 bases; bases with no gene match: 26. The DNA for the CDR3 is TGTGCCAGCAGTAAACTCGTTGCCGGGACAGGGTTAAATTCGGCGGTCAATGAGCAGTTCTTC. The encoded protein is CASSKLVAGTGLNSAVNEQFF.

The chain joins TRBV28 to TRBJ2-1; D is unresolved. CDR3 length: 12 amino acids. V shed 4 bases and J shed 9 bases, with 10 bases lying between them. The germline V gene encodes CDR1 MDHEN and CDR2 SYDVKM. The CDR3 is CASSSARVEQFF. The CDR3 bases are TGTGCCAGCAGTTCTGCTAGAGTTGAGCAGTTCTTC.

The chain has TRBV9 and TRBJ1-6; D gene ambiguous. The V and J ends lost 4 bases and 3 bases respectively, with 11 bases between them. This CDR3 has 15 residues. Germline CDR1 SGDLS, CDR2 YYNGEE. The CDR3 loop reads CASSPREGYNSPLHF. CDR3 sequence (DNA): TGTGCCAGCAGCCCTAGAGAGGGCTATAATTCACCCCTCCACTTT.

The CDR3 coding sequence is TGTGCCAGCAGTGACTCAGTTGGTCAGCCCCAGCATTTT. Translation: CASSDSVGQPQHF. The chain is built from TRBV6-4 and TRBJ1-5; D remains unclear. V lost 0 bases to trimming and J lost 6 bases, with 6 bases between them. This CDR3 contains 13 residues. Germline loops: CDR1 MRHNA, CDR2 SNTAGT.

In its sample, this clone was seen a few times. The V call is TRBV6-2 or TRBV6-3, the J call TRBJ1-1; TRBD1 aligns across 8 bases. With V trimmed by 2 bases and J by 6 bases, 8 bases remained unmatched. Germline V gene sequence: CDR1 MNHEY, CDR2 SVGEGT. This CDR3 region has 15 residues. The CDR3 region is CASSYPDRVRSEAFF. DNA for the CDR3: TGTGCCAGCAGTTACCCGGACAGGGTAAGGTCTGAAGCTTTCTTT.

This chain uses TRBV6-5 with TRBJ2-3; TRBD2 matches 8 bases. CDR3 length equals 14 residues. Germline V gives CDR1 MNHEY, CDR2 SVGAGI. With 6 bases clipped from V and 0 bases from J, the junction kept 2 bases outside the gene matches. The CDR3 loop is CASRAGGSTDTQYF. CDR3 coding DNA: TGTGCCAGCAGGGCGGGAGGTAGCACAGATACGCAGTATTTT.

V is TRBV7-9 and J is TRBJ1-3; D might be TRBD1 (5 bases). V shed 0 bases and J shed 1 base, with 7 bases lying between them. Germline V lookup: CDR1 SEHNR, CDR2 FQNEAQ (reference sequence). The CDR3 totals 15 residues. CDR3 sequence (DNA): TGTGCCAGCAGCTTAGCCGGGACTTCTGGAAACACCATATATTTT. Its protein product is CASSLAGTSGNTIYF. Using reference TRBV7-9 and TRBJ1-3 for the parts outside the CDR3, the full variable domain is DTGVSQNPRHKITKRGQNVTFRCDPISEHNRLYWYRQTLGQGPEFLTYFQNEAQLEKSRLLSDRFSAERPKGSFSTLEIQRTEQGDSAMYLCASSLAGTSGNTIYFGEGSWLTVV.

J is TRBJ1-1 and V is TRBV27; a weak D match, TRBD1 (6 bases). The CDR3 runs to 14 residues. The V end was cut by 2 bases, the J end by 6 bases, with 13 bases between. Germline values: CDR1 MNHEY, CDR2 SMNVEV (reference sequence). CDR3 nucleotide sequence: TGTGCCAGCAGTTTAAAAAGTAAGGGGGCTGAAGCTTTCTTT. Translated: CASSLKSKGAEAFF.

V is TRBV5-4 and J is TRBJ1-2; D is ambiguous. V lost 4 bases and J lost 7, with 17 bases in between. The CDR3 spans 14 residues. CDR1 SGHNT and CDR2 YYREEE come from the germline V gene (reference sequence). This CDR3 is CASSPIEAGSGYTF. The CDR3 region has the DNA TGTGCCAGCAGCCCGATAGAGGCGGGGAGTGGCTACACCTTC.

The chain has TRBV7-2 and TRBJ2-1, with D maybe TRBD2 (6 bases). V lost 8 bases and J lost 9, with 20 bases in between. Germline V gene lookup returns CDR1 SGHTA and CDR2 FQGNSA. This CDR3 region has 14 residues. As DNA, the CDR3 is TGTGCCAGCGGTCGCGGGATTGGTTCGGGTGAGCAGTTCTTC. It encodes CASGRGIGSGEQFF.

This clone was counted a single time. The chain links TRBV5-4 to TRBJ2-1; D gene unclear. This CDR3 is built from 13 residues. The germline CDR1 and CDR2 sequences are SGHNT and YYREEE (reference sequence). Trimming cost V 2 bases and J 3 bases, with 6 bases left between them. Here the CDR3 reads CASSLEFYNEQFF. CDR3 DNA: TGTGCCAGCAGCTTAGAGTTCTACAATGAGCAGTTCTTC.

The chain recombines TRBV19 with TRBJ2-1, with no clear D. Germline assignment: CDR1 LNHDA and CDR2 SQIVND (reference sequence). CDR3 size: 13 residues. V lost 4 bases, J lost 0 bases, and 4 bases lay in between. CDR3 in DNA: TGTGCCAGTAGTACAAGCTCCTACAATGAGCAGTTCTTC. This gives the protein CASSTSSYNEQFF. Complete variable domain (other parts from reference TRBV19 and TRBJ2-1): DGGITQSPKYLFRKEGQNVTLSCEQNLNHDAMYWYRQDPGQGLRLIYYSQIVNDFQKGDIAEGYSVSREKKESFPLTVTSAQKNPTAFYLCASSTSSYNEQFFGPGTRLTVL.

CDR3 in amino acids: CASSQASWTVNTEAFF. The DNA of the CDR3 is TGTGCCAGCAGCCAAGCCAGTTGGACAGTGAACACTGAAGCTTTCTTT. The chain carries TRBV3-1 (or the pseudogene TRBV3-2) and TRBJ1-1, with D possibly matching TRBD1 (6 bases). Germline loops: CDR1 LGHDT, CDR2 YNNKEL (reference sequence). CDR3 length: 16 residues. V lost 1 base to trimming and J lost 0 bases, with 12 bases between them.

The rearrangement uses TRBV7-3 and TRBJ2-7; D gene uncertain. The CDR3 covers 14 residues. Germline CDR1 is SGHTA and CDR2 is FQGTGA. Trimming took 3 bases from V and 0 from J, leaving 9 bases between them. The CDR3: CASSFGPSSYEQYF. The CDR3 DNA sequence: TGTGCCAGCAGCTTCGGACCTAGCTCCTACGAGCAGTACTTC.

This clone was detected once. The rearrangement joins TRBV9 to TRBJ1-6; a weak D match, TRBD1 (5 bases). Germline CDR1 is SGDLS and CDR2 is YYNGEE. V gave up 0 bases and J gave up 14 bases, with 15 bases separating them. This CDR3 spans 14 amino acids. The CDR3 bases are TGTGCCAGCAGCGTAGGGACATTGGTGGACACCCTCCACTTT. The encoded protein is CASSVGTLVDTLHF.

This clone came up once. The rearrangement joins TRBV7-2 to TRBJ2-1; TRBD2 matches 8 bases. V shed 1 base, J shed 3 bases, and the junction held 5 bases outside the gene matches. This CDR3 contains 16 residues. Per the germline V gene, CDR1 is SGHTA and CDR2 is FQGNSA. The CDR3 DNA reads TGTGCCAGCAGCTTAGATCCGGGAGGGATCTACAATGAGCAGTTCTTC. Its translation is CASSLDPGGIYNEQFF.

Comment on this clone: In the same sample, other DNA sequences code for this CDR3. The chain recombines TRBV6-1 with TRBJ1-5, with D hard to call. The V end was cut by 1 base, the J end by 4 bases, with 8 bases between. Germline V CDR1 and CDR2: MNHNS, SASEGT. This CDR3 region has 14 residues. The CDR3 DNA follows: TGTGCCAGCAGTGAAGTTCAGCCTAATCAGCCCCAGCATTTT. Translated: CASSEVQPNQPQHF.

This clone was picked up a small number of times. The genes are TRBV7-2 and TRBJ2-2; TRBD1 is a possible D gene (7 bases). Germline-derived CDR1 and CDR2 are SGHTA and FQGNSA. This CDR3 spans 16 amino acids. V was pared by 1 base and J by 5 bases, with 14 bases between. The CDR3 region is CASSLGQGGGTGELFF. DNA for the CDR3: TGTGCCAGCAGCTTAGGCCAGGGGGGTGGTACCGGGGAGCTGTTTTTT.